This entry concerns a single TCR beta chain. The source of the sample is a study of T-cell reconstitution after alpha-beta-depleted transplantation in children. TCRbeta library construction was performed incorporating unique molecular identifiers. TCRdb analysed the PCR reads with MiXCR anew, one entry per CDR3 protein. This table has about 410,000 distinct CDR3 sequences, around 21% appearing once. Sequences were derived from PBMCs from the stem cell graft donor, sampled from the stem cell graft. This TCR was sampled from a human donor who donated a stem cell graft to a child with acute myeloid leukemia.

The CDR3 bases are TGCGCCAGCAGCCAGGGAGGGGAGAACACCGGGGAGCTGTTTTTT. Its protein product is CASSQGGENTGELFF. The gene calls are TRBV5-1 and TRBJ2-2; TRBD2 aligns across 7 bases. With 4 bases clipped from V and 1 base from J, the junction kept 4 bases outside the gene matches. Germline CDR1 and CDR2: SGHRS and YFSETQ. CDR3 length: 15 amino acids.